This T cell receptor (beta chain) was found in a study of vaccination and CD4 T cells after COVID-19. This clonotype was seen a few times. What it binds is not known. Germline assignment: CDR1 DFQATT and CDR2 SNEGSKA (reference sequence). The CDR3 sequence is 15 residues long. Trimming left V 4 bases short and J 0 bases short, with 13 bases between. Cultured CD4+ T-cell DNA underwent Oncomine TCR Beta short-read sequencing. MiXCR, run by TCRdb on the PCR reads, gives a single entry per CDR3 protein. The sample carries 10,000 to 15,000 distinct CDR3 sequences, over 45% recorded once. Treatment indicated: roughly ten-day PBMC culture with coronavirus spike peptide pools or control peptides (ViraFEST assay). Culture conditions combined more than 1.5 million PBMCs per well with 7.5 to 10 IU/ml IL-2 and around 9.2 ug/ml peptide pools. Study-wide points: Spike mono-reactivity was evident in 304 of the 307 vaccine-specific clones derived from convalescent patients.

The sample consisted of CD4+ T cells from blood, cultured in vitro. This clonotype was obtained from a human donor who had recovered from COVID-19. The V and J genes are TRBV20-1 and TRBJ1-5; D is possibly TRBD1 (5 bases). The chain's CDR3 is CSATVQDLSNQPQHF. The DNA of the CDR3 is TGCAGTGCTACCGTACAGGATCTTAGCAATCAGCCCCAGCATTTT.